This T cell receptor (beta chain) originates from a study of identical twins. TCRdb re-derived calls from the 5' RACE reads in MiXCR, one entry per CDR3 protein. The sample shows about 250,000 distinct CDR3 sequences, roughly 8.7% of them seen only once. The trim removed 2 bases at V and 3 bases at J, leaving 4 bases unmatched. Germline V lookup: CDR1 SGHDT, CDR2 YYEEEE. This CDR3 has 15 amino acids. This clonotype was picked up a small number of times. The antigen remains unidentified. All of the donors were Caucasians in good health. Study observations and caveats: Clonotypes of the beta chain that were abundant in cord blood carried fewer insertions (memory repertoires showed none). Analyses of zero insertions could, in part, be confounded by invariant MAIT and iNKT cells.

These records were also assigned to another study, of yellow fever vaccine responses in identical twins.

V is TRBV5-6 and J is TRBJ2-1; 8 bases are a match to TRBD1. Sequencing was performed on CD8+ T cells sorted from blood. The clonotype comes from a woman aged 18-29 years in good health. In DNA, the CDR3 is TGTGCCAGCAGCTTCAGGACAGGGAACTACAATGAGCAGTTCTTC. It codes for CASSFRTGNYNEQFF.